These 9 T cell receptor beta chains share one sample of origin, sequenced in a study of long-term antiretroviral therapy in people with HIV. The assay, immunoSEQ v3.0, was run at survey level. Sequencing used immunoSEQ multiplex PCR; TCRdb keeps in-frame clones, though not all of them. Of 20,000 to 25,000 clones listed, 84% were seen once; the top ten hold around 3%. The sample consisted of unsorted PBMCs, taken 1.9 years after starting antiretroviral therapy. Source of these receptors: a woman in her forties or fifties with HIV.

This clone was detected only once. The CDR3 DNA is TGTGCCATCAGTGAGTCGGAGCGGGGGACTGCTCCCGGCACAGATACGCAGTATTTT. Protein product: CAISESERGTAPGTDTQYF. The chain combines TRBV10-3 with TRBJ2-3, with TRBD2 matching 8 bases. Trimming cost V 0 bases and J 1 base; bases outside gene matches: 12. This CDR3 comprises 19 residues. Germline V gene sequence: CDR1 ENHRY, CDR2 SYGVKD.

The chain carries TRBV28 and TRBJ2-7; tentative D call: TRBD1 (6 bases). CDR1 is MDHEN and CDR2 is SYDVKM in the germline V gene. Trimming took 7 bases from V and 2 from J, leaving 18 bases between them. The CDR3 contains 15 residues. Here the CDR3 DNA reads TGTGCCAGCATAAGGGGGACATCTGGGACCTACGAGCAGTACTTC. Protein product: CASIRGTSGTYEQYF.

The chain links TRBV18 to TRBJ1-4; 9 nucleotides agree with TRBD1. V trimming: 4 bases; J trimming: 7 bases; junction bases outside the gene matches: 1. Germline CDR1 KGHSH, CDR2 LQKENI. The CDR3 consists of 13 residues. The CDR3 region has the DNA TGTGCCAGCTCACGGGGACAGGGTGAAAAACTGTTTTTT. It translates to CASSRGQGEKLFF.

This rearrangement joins TRBV7-8 to TRBJ1-5, with a possible D match to TRBD1 (5 bases). Germline CDR1 is SGHVS and CDR2 is FQNEAQ. Between the trimmed V and J ends, which lost 1 base and 7 bases, there was a span of 14 bases. The CDR3 contains 15 residues. The CDR3 DNA sequence: TGTGCCAGCAGCTTAGGGCCTCAGGGCGGCCAGCCCCAGCATTTT. Protein product: CASSLGPQGGQPQHF.

The rearrangement uses TRBV4-1 and TRBJ1-2; 9 positions agree with TRBD1. This CDR3 spans 13 amino acids. Trimming took 2 bases from V and 7 from J; bases not matched to a gene: 2. Germline V CDR1 and CDR2: MGHRA, YSYEKL. For the CDR3, the DNA is TGCGCCAGCAGCCAAACAGGGGGCGGTGGCTACACCTTC. Residues: CASSQTGGGGYTF.

The chain has TRBV27 and TRBJ1-3; D gene ambiguous. V was shortened by 2 bases and J by 4 bases, with 6 bases between the two germline ends. The CDR3 covers 13 residues. CDR1 and CDR2 (germline): MNHEY, SMNVEV (reference sequence). CDR3 sequence (DNA): TGTGCCAGCAGTTTAAGGGAGGGAAACACCATATATTTT. Translating it yields CASSLREGNTIYF.

The chain uses TRBV5-5 and TRBJ1-1; D gene unclear. Germline CDR1 reads SGHKS; CDR2 reads YYEKEE (reference sequence). Trimming shortened V by 0 bases and J by 0 bases, and 9 bases separated the two germline ends. The CDR3 consists of 15 residues. The CDR3 loop is CASSLVVRLNTEAFF. For the CDR3, the DNA is TGTGCCAGCAGCTTGGTGGTTAGGTTGAACACTGAAGCTTTCTTT.

V gene TRBV5-1 combines with J gene TRBJ1-3, with 8 bases that match TRBD1. This CDR3 is 15 amino acids long. Germline V gene sequence: CDR1 SGHRS, CDR2 YFSETQ. V was pared by 3 bases and J by 3 bases, with 5 bases of the junction left unmatched. CDR3 coding DNA: TGCGCCAGCAGCTCCCAGGGGGCCGATGGAAACACCATATATTTT. Protein product: CASSSQGADGNTIYF.

There are a few counts of this clone. The chain has TRBV6-1 and TRBJ1-1; D is undetermined. V lost 11 bases and J 5 bases, leaving 3 bases between the germline ends. CDR3 size: 8 residues. Germline loops: CDR1 MNHNS, CDR2 SASEGT. CDR3 DNA: TGTGCCGGGACTGAAGCTTTCTTT. This gives the protein CAGTEAFF.